This TCR beta chain was identified during a study of CD8 T cells in ankylosing spondylitis. This clonotype was counted many times. Its target is unknown. CDR1 SGHTA and CDR2 FQGNSA come from the germline V gene. V shed 4 bases, J shed 4 bases, and the junction held 5 bases outside the gene matches. CDR3 size: 17 residues. The study's findings and limits: What seemed typical of ankylosing spondylitis blood was a TCR beta motif built from about 8 highly homologous variants.

One entry per CDR3 protein results from TCRdb running MiXCR on the 5' RACE reads. The sample holds approximately 140,000 distinct CDR3 sequences, roughly 8.8% seen once. Sequences were obtained from blood, either unsorted or a sorted T cell fraction (not recorded which). This sequence was found in a male donor with ankylosing spondylitis or in good health (not recorded which). The chain is built from TRBV7-2 and TRBJ2-2; 14 positions match TRBD2. The chain's CDR3 is CASSSGLAGGVTGELFF. CDR3 nucleotides: TGTGCCAGCAGCTCCGGACTAGCGGGAGGCGTCACCGGGGAGCTGTTTTTT.